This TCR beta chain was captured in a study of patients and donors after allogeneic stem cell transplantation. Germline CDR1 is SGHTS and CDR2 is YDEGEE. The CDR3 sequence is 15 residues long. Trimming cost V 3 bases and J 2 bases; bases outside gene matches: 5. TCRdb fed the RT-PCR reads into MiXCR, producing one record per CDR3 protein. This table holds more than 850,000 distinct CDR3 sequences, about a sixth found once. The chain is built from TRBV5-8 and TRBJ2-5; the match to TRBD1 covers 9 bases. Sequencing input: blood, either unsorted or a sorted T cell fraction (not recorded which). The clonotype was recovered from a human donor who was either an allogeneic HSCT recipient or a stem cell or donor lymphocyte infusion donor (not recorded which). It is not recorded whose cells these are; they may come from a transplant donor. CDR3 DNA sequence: TGTGCCAGCAGCTACGGTGACAGGGGGCAAGAGACCCAGTACTTC. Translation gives CASSYGDRGQETQYF.